This T cell receptor beta chain was documented in a study of blood T cell repertoires in COVID-19. Assay: immunoSEQ multiplex PCR; the TCRdb copy retains only in-frame clones and omits some. The profile shows under 300,000 clones, approximately 86% of them singletons. V gave up 3 bases and J gave up 3 bases; unmatched junction bases: 2. Germline V lookup: CDR1 KGHDR, CDR2 SFDVKD. The CDR3 is 15 residues long. The specimen was peripheral blood. V gene TRBV24-1 combines with J gene TRBJ1-5; 9 bases are shared with TRBD1. The receptor was isolated from a woman between 70 and 85 years old with COVID-19, enrolled during active disease. The CDR3 DNA follows: TGTGCCACCAGTGATGGACAGGGGCCCAATCAGCCCCAGCATTTT. Translated, it gives CATSDGQGPNQPQHF.